Each of the 11 T cell receptor beta chains below was sequenced from the same sample in a study of blood T cells in healthy people across ages. Then a second PCR, running about 6 to 11 cycles, was carried out with a sample-barcoded 5' primer and a J-beta primer mix. TCRdb reanalysed the 5' RACE reads using MiXCR and keeps one entry per CDR3 protein. The repertoire holds roughly 2 million distinct CDR3 sequences, with about 50% as singletons. Sequencing was carried out using blood. Receptors originate from a woman aged 40 to 50 in good health.

The rearrangement joins TRBV20-1 to TRBJ2-1, with 10 nucleotides matching TRBD2. The germline V gene encodes CDR1 DFQATT and CDR2 SNEGSKA (reference sequence). This CDR3 is built from 15 residues. V shed 3 bases and J 8 bases; nucleotides not matched to a gene: 10. As DNA, the CDR3 is TGCAGTGCTAGTGCCCCTAGCGGGGGTTACGATGAGCAGTTCTTC. Translating gives CSASAPSGGYDEQFF.

CDR3 amino acids: CSVGGAVNTDTQYF. Written as DNA, the CDR3 is TGCAGCGTCGGAGGGGCTGTCAACACAGATACGCAGTATTTT. This chain connects TRBV29-1 to TRBJ2-3, with a weak D call TRBD2 (6 bases). This CDR3 has 14 amino acids. Deletions cut 6 bases from V and 2 bases from J, with 15 bases between. Germline CDR1 reads SQVTM; CDR2 reads ANQGSEA.

With respect to this clonotype: One end of the junction is discordant with germline, which a read error may explain. The rearrangement joins TRBV4-2 to TRBJ2-1; D is undetermined. Germline CDR1 reads LGHNA; CDR2 reads YNFKEQ. The CDR3 has 18 amino acids. As DNA, the CDR3 is TGTGTCAGCAGCCAAGATAGGGCCGGCCCCATGGTCCACAATGAGCAGTTCTTC. Its translation is CVSSQDRAGPMVHNEQFF.

This chain links TRBV4-1 with TRBJ2-7; 9 positions match TRBD1. The germline V gene encodes CDR1 MGHRA and CDR2 YSYEKL. Trimming took 4 bases from V and 2 from J; bases not matched to a gene: 12. This CDR3 region has 17 residues. The CDR3 bases are TGCGCCAGCAGCCGCCCGGTTGGGACAGGGCAAACCTACGAGCAGTACTTC. Encoded protein: CASSRPVGTGQTYEQYF.

The rearrangement joins TRBV19 to TRBJ1-2; D perhaps matches TRBD1 (5 bases). Looked up from germline, CDR1 is LNHDA and CDR2 is SQIVND (reference sequence). Trimming took off 7 bases at V and 4 bases at J, with 19 bases between the two ends. The CDR3 has 15 amino acids. The CDR3 protein is CASNKFQGTFYGYTF. DNA of the CDR3: TGTGCCAGTAACAAGTTCCAGGGCACGTTCTATGGCTACACCTTC.

The V and J genes are TRBV7-2 and TRBJ2-5, with TRBD1 identical over 8 bases. The CDR3 is 12 amino acids. The V segment lost 8 bases and the J segment 11 bases; nucleotides outside the gene matches: 10. Germline assignment: CDR1 SGHTA and CDR2 FQGNSA. The CDR3 sequence: CASSWTGSGQYF. The CDR3 coding sequence is TGTGCCAGCTCTTGGACAGGGAGTGGGCAGTACTTC.

This sequence joins TRBV6-6 and TRBJ1-6; tentative D call: TRBD1 (5 bases). Trimming pared 5 bases from V and 10 bases from J, leaving 12 bases between. The CDR3 has 13 amino acids. Germline CDR1 MNHNY, CDR2 SVGAGI (reference sequence). The CDR3, as DNA: TGTGCCAGCAGTGCCGAGGGGAACTCACCCCTCCACTTT. This sequence encodes CASSAEGNSPLHF.

The V call is TRBV28, the J call TRBJ1-1, with D possibly being TRBD1 (6 bases). The germline V and J ends were trimmed by 4 bases and 4 bases, with 16 bases remaining between them. Germline CDR1 and CDR2: MDHEN and SYDVKM. The CDR3 is 15 residues long. As DNA, the CDR3 is TGTGCCAGCAGTTCAGGGGAACACCGGTCCACTGAAGCTTTCTTT. It translates to CASSSGEHRSTEAFF. The variable domain in full, with the rest retrieved from reference TRBV28 and TRBJ1-1, is DVKVTQSSRYLVKRTGEKVFLECVQDMDHENMFWYRQDPGLGLRLIYFSYDVKMKEKGDIPEGYSVSREKKERFSLILESASTNQTSMYLCASSSGEHRSTEAFFGQGTRLTVV.

A few counts support this clonotype. CDR3 amino acids: CSAGLAGANNEQFF. The CDR3 nucleotides are TGCAGCGCCGGACTAGCGGGGGCCAACAATGAGCAGTTCTTC. The rearrangement joins TRBV29-1 to TRBJ2-1; 13 positions agree with TRBD2. CDR1 is SQVTM and CDR2 is ANQGSEA in the germline V gene. The trim removed 7 bases at V and 5 bases at J, leaving 5 bases unmatched. This CDR3 is 14 amino acids long.

Ten or more counts support this clonotype. The chain carries TRBV7-2 and TRBJ2-1, with 12 bases fitting TRBD2. After removal of 3 bases from V and 2 bases from J, the junction contained 2 bases not matched to a gene. Germline values: CDR1 SGHTA, CDR2 FQGNSA. This CDR3 region has 16 residues. As DNA, the CDR3 is TGTGCCAGCAGCTTCGCTAGCGGGGGGGCCTACAATGAGCAGTTCTTC. Protein product: CASSFASGGAYNEQFF.

The rearrangement links TRBV4-2 to TRBJ1-4; no definite D call. V shed 0 bases and J shed 2 bases, with 22 bases lying between them. CDR1 LGHNA and CDR2 YNFKEQ come from the germline V gene. The CDR3 extends over 20 amino acids. CDR3 loop: CASSQDPGGLSHRTNEKLFF. The CDR3 nucleotides are TGTGCCAGCAGCCAAGACCCTGGTGGGCTCTCACATCGGACTAATGAAAAACTGTTTTTT.